This T cell receptor beta chain was observed in a study of CD8 T cells in Susac syndrome. Random hexamers were used to reverse transcribe about 0.45 to 1 ug of RNA. TCRdb redid the calling of the immunoSEQ multiplex PCR reads with MiXCR, one entry per CDR3 protein. The sample includes about 290,000 distinct CDR3 sequences, 75% to 90% of them seen just once. The patients serving as multiple sclerosis controls were treatment-naive. They had stable or active relapsing-remitting disease and fulfilled revised McDonald criteria. TEMRA cells were FACS-enriched, while CD8+ and CD4+ T cells were negatively isolated. There are 13 residues in the CDR3. CDR1 is SEHNR and CDR2 is FQNEAQ in the germline V gene (reference sequence). Trimming left V 3 bases short and J 2 bases short, with 7 bases between.

The source is a human donor with multiple sclerosis. The chain carries TRBV7-9 and TRBJ1-1; D is uncertain. The sequenced sample consisted of CD8+ T cells from PBMCs. The CDR3 here is CASSLVPNTEAFF. DNA for the CDR3: TGTGCCAGCAGCTTGGTCCCTAACACTGAAGCTTTCTTT.